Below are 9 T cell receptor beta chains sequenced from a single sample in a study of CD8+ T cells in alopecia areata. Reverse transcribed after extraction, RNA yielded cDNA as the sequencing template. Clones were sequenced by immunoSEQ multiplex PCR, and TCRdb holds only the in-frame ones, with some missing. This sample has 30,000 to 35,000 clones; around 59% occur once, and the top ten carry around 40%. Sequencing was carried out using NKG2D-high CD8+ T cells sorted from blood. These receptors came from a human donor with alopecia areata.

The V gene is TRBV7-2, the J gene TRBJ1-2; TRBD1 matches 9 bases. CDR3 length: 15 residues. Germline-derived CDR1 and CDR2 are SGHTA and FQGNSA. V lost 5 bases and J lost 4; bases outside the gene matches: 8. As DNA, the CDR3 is TGTGCCAGCAGCGTCACCGGGACAGGGACCTATGGCTACACCTTC. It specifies CASSVTGTGTYGYTF.

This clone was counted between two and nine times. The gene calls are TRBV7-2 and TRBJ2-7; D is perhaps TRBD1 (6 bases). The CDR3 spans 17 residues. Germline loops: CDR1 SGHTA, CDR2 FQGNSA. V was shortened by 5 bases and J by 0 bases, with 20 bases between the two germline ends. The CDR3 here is CASSIGMGHLSSYEQYF. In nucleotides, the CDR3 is TGTGCCAGCAGCATTGGGATGGGACATCTTTCCTCCTACGAGCAGTACTTC.

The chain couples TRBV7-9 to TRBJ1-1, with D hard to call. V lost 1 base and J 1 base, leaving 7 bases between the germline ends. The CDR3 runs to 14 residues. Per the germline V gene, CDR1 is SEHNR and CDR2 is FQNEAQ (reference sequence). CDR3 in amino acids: CASSLGAGNTEAFF. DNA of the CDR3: TGTGCCAGCAGCTTAGGCGCAGGGAACACTGAAGCTTTCTTT.

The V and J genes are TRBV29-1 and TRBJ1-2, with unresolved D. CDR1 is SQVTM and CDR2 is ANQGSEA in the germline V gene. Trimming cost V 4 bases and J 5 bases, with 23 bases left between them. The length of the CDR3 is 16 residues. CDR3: CSVGGVQPRTGYGYTF. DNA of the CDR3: TGCAGCGTTGGAGGTGTACAACCTAGGACCGGTTATGGCTACACCTTC. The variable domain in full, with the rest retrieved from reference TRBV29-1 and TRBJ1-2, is SAVISQKPSRDICQRGTSLTIQCQVDSQVTMMFWYRQQPGQSLTLIATANQGSEATYESGFVIDKFPISRPNLTFSTLTVSNMSPEDSSIYLCSVGGVQPRTGYGYTFGSGTRLTVV.

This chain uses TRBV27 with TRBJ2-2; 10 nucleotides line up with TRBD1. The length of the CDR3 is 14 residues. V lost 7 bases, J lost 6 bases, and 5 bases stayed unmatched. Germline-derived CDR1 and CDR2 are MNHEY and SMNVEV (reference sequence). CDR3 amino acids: CASTDRGLAGELFF. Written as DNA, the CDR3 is TGTGCCAGCACCGACAGGGGGCTTGCCGGGGAGCTGTTTTTT.

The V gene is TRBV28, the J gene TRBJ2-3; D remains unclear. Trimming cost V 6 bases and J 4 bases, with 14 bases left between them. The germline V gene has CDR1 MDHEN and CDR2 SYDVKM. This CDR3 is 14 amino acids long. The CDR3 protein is CASRSLLGPDTQYF. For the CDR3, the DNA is TGTGCCAGCAGGAGCCTCCTCGGCCCAGATACGCAGTATTTT.

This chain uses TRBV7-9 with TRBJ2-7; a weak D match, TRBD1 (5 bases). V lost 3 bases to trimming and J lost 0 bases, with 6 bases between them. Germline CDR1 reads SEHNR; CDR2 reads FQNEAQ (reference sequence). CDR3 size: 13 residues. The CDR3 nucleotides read TGTGCCAGCAGCTTCGACAGCTCCTACGAGCAGTACTTC. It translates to CASSFDSSYEQYF. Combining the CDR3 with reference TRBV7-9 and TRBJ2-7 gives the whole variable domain DTGVSQNPRHKITKRGQNVTFRCDPISEHNRLYWYRQTLGQGPEFLTYFQNEAQLEKSRLLSDRFSAERPKGSFSTLEIQRTEQGDSAMYLCASSFDSSYEQYFGPGTRLTVT.

CDR3 region: CASSRGNEQFF. The CDR3 DNA reads TGCGCCAGCAGTAGAGGGAATGAGCAGTTCTTC. This chain connects TRBV5-1 to TRBJ2-1, with TRBD2 as a possible D gene (5 bases). Trimming removed 5 bases from V and 7 bases from J, with 7 bases in between. This CDR3 is 11 amino acids long. The germline gives CDR1 SGHRS, CDR2 YFSETQ. Combining the CDR3 with reference TRBV5-1 and TRBJ2-1 gives the whole variable domain KAGVTQTPRYLIKTRGQQVTLSCSPISGHRSVSWYQQTPGQGLQFLFEYFSETQRNKGNFPGRFSGRQFSNSRSEMNVSTLELGDSALYLCASSRGNEQFFGPGTRLTVL.

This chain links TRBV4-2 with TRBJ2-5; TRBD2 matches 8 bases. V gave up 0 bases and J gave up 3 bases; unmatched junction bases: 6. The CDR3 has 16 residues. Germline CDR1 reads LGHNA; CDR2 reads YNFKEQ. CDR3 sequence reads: CASSQDNSGGEETQYF. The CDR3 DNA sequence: TGTGCCAGCAGCCAAGATAACAGCGGGGGAGAAGAGACCCAGTACTTC.